The T cell receptor beta chain described here comes from a study of cytomegalovirus exposure and HLA in healthy donors. Germline V gene lookup returns CDR1 MNHEY and CDR2 SMNVEV (reference sequence). This CDR3 comprises 13 residues. The germline V and J ends were trimmed by 3 bases and 0 bases, with 4 bases remaining between them. The PCR used 60 Vbeta and 13 Jbeta primers. Sequencing used immunoSEQ multiplex PCR; TCRdb keeps in-frame clones, though not all of them. The sample carries under 85,000 clones, 65% to 70% recorded once. The receptor was isolated from a woman in her twenties or thirties in good health and CMV-seronegative. Material: PBMCs. The chain uses TRBV27 and TRBJ2-3; no reliable D call. CDR3 nucleotides: TGTGCCAGCAGTTTCCAGAGCACAGATACGCAGTATTTT. Translation gives CASSFQSTDTQYF.